These T cell receptor beta chains were read from a single sample in a study of T cells in Graves' hyperthyroidism and ophthalmopathy. Each CDR3 protein gets one entry after TCRdb re-called the multiplex PCR reads with MiXCR. There are some 490,000 distinct CDR3 sequences in the sample; about 16% occur only once, and about 29% lies in the top ten. The sample consisted of blood. The receptors were sampled from a woman between 25 and 40 years old with Graves' ophthalmopathy. Each CDR3 is given with its conserved first and last residue. The D gene is left open where the match is weak. Only some rows state a clone size, as once, few, many or a class for expanded clones.

many TRBJ1-5 TRBV2 . CASRRQAAQPQHF TGTGCCAGCAGGCGACAGGCAGCGCAGCCCCAGCATTTT
many TRBJ1-5 TRBV30 TRBD1 CAWSKQGDQPQHF TGTGCCTGGAGCAAGCAGGGGGATCAGCCCCAGCATTTT
many TRBJ2-4 TRBV20-1 TRBD1 CSAREGGSVIQYF TGCAGTGCTAGAGAAGGGGGCTCCGTCATTCAGTACTTC
few TRBJ2-1 TRBV2 TRBD2 CASSEAGGTYNEQFF TGTGCCAGCAGTGAAGCGGGAGGGACTTACAATGAGCAGTTCTTC
many TRBJ1-5 TRBV3-1 . CASSRGAGQPQHF TGTGCCAGCAGCCGGGGGGCGGGACAGCCCCAGCATTTT
. TRBJ2-2 TRBV13 TRBD1 CASSLGRGSTGELFF TGTGCCAGCAGCTTAGGCAGGGGGTCCACCGGGGAGCTGTTTTTT
many TRBJ2-7 TRBV6-2/TRBV6-3 TRBD1 CASSRTRQGTSYEQYF TGTGCCAGCAGTCGAACTCGACAGGGGACTTCCTACGAGCAGTACTTC
. TRBJ2-3 TRBV6-2/TRBV6-3 . CASSYGMGETDTQYF TGTGCCAGCAGTTACGGAATGGGGGAGACAGATACGCAGTATTTT
many TRBJ2-3 TRBV7-2 TRBD2 CASSSLAGGGTDTQYF TGTGCCAGCAGCTCATTAGCGGGAGGGGGAACAGATACGCAGTATTTT
. TRBJ2-1 TRBV7-2 TRBD2 CASSLGQLAGGTHNEQFF TGTGCCAGCAGCTTAGGGCAGCTAGCGGGAGGGACCCACAATGAGCAGTTCTTC
many TRBJ2-2 TRBV11-2 . CASSTTGDTGELFF TGTGCCAGCAGCACTACTGGGGACACCGGGGAGCTGTTTTTT
. TRBJ1-1 TRBV18 . CASSPPYGVSTEAFF TGTGCCAGCTCACCACCGTACGGGGTTAGCACTGAAGCTTTCTTT
once TRBJ2-3 TRBV19 . CASSRSLSTDTQYF TGTGCCAGTAGTCGCAGCCTTAGCACAGATACGCAGTATTTT
many TRBJ1-2 TRBV9 . CASSVEASQLYGYTF TGTGCCAGCAGCGTAGAAGCCAGCCAGTTGTATGGCTACACCTTC
. TRBJ1-1 TRBV3-1 TRBD1 CASSPLDGQGNTEAFF TGTGCCAGCAGCCCCCTAGATGGACAGGGGAACACTGAAGCTTTCTTT
many TRBJ2-7 TRBV7-6 TRBD1 CASSPEDRGYYEQYF TGTGCCAGCAGCCCCGAGGACAGGGGATACTACGAGCAGTACTTC
. TRBJ1-4 TRBV19 . CASSTPGFRGEKLFF TGTGCCAGTAGTACCCCAGGATTCAGGGGTGAAAAACTGTTTTTT
many TRBJ2-7 TRBV14 TRBD1 CASSPLGQKLNYEQYF TGTGCCAGCAGCCCTTTGGGACAGAAGCTAAACTACGAGCAGTACTTC
. TRBJ2-1 TRBV5-8 TRBD2 CASSLAGLAGGFHYNEQFF TGTGCCAGCAGCTTGGCGGGTCTAGCGGGAGGCTTCCACTACAATGAGCAGTTCTTC
many TRBJ2-1 TRBV4-1 TRBD2 CASSERTSGRNEQFF TGCGCCAGCAGCGAACGGACTAGCGGCAGAAATGAGCAGTTCTTC
many TRBJ2-1 TRBV13 TRBD1 CASSYRTGDVYNEQFF TGTGCCAGCAGCTACAGGACAGGGGACGTTTACAATGAGCAGTTCTTC
many TRBJ2-3 TRBV11-1 TRBD1 CASRSDRVNTQYF TGTGCCAGCAGGTCGGACAGGGTTAATACGCAGTATTTT